This T cell receptor (beta chain) was obtained from a study of control samples from healthy donors and cancer patients. The CDR3 has 15 amino acids. CDR1 and CDR2 (germline): SGHTA, FQGNSA. Trimming took off 7 bases at V and 7 bases at J, with 19 bases between the two ends. Sequencing was performed with immunoSEQ multiplex PCR; in TCRdb, only in-frame clones are kept and a portion is missing. The profile shows 90,000 to 100,000 clones, about nine tenths of them singletons. Sequenced material: blood. V is TRBV7-2 and J is TRBJ2-2; D possibly corresponds to TRBD1 (6 bases). The source is a woman aged 70 to 79 in good health. CDR3 DNA: TGTGCCAGCACCCTATCGACAGGACGCCTCGGGGAGCTGTTTTTT. As protein: CASTLSTGRLGELFF.